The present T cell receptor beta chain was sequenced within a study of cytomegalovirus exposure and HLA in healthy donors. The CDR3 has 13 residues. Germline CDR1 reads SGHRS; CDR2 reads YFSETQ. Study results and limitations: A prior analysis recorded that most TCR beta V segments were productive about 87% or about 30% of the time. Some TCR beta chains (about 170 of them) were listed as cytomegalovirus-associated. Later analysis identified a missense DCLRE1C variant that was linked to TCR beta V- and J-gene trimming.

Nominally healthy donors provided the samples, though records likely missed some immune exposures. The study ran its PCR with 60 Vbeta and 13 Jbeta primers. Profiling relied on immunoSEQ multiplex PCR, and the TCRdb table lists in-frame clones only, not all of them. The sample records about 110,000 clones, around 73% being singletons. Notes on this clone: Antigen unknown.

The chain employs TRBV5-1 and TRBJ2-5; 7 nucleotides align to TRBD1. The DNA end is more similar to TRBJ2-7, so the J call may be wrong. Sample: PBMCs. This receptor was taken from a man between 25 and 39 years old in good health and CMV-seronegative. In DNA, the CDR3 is TGCGCCAGCAGCGGCCGGGACAGCTACGAGCAGTACTTC. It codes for CASSGRDSYEQYF.